The clone carrying this TCR beta chain was seen many times. Being off target in a library aimed at alpha chains, this beta chain has a size of little meaning. Time point reported: sample taken at primary tumor resection. TCRs were sequenced from unsorted whole RNA of tumor, nontumor lung or PBMC. This specimen comes from a study of spatial heterogeneity in lung cancer. TCRdb reprocessed the 5' RACE reads via MiXCR and lists one record per CDR3 protein. The table shows around 11,000 distinct CDR3 sequences, with about 4% occurring only once. With V trimmed by 2 bases and J by 10 bases, 8 bases remained unmatched. Germline CDR1 reads MNHEY; CDR2 reads SVGAGI. The CDR3 has 15 residues.

The specimen was normal lung tissue next to the tumor, collected at surgery. The TCR sequence derives from a male donor with early-stage non-small cell lung cancer. This rearrangement joins TRBV6-5 to TRBJ1-6; 7 bases agree with TRBD1. The CDR3 reads CASSYTRTGGSPLHF. CDR3 coding DNA: TGTGCCAGCAGTTACACAAGGACAGGCGGATCACCCCTCCACTTT.